The rows below give T cell receptor beta chains drawn from one sample of a study of beta chain features in type 1 diabetes. The table came from immunoSEQ multiplex PCR; TCRdb's copy has only in-frame clones and leaves some out. The data contain more than 20,000 clones, roughly half of them singletons. What was sequenced was stem cell memory CD4+ T cells from blood. Receptors originate from a man aged 25-45 years with type 1 diabetes. Each CDR3 is given with its conserved first and last residue. Where a row states a size, it is once, few, many or the class of an expanded clone; other rows omit it.

.,TRBV29-1,CSVEVMDTQYF
once,TRBV5-8,CASSFEWSPNTEAFF
once,TRBV5-1,CASSPDSPWQPQHF
.,TRBV18,CASSPETGANTEAFF
few,TRBV7-7,CASSSGTGLDEQYF
.,TRBV5-6,CASITGGITGELFF
.,TRBV19,CASNVQGGTEAFF
.,TRBV6-1,CASTRLGMNTEAFF
.,TRBV5-5,CASSLSGSAFNEQFF
.,TRBV29-1,CSVSTGVRNQPQHF
few,TRBV7-2,CASILGAGVNGYTF
.,TRBV5-1,CASSLVSGSNQPQHF
.,TRBV10-3,CAISDHSQPQHF
.,TRBV6-5,CASSPGLREQFF
medium-sized,TRBV19,CASSAWRDSSYNEQFF
.,TRBV11-3,CASSLDGATYNEQFF
.,TRBV9,CASSAGTSEGETQYF
.,TRBV11-2,CASSLERQTEAFF
.,TRBV19,CASSIDSALGTRTEAFF
.,TRBV6-5,CASSNGRVYNQPQHF
.,TRBV10-1,CASRSPGEQYF
few,TRBV7-2,CASSLLVGPGANVLTF
few,TRBV15,CATSRDPDSYYGYTF
.,TRBV14,CASSQQAGDYGYTF
few,TRBV10-3,CAISDFVGGASGNEQFF
.,TRBV5-1,CASSLATQGLTYNEQFF
.,TRBV5-1,CASSLWASTTGANVLTF
few,TRBV2,CASSLDSREAFF
.,TRBV18,CASSAGANTEAFF
few,TRBV7-2,CASSRSTYEQYF
.,TRBV4-1,CASSQGTSVSYEQYF